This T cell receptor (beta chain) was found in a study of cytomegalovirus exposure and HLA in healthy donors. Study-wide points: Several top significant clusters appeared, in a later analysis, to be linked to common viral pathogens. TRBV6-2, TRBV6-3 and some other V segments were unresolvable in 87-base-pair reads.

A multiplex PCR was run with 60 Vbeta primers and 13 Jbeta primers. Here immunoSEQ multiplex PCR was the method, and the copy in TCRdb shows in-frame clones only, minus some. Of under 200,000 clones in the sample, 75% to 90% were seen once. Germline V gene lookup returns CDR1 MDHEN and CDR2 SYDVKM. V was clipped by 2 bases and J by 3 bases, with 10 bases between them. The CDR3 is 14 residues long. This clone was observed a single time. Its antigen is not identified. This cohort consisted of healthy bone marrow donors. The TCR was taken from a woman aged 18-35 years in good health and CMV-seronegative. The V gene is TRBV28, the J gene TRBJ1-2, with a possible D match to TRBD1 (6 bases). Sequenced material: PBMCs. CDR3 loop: CASSLGGADYGYTF. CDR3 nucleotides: TGTGCCAGCAGTTTAGGGGGCGCCGACTATGGCTACACCTTC.